This entry concerns a single T cell receptor beta chain. What this receptor recognizes is not known. No much larger clone exists at a distance of one base, and base qualities are not known. Ophthalmopathy patients had moderately to severely active disease, with a Clinical Activity Score of 3 or more, a NOSPECS grade of 4 or more, and a disease duration of less than 3 months. Patients with uncontrolled infections, other autoimmune diseases, pregnancy or lactation were excluded. Clinical symptoms, serum thyroxine and TRAb, thyroid ultrasound, and orbital computed tomography formed the basis for the diagnoses. Ficoll-Paque density gradient centrifugation was used to isolate PBMCs from around 10 ml of fresh peripheral blood. Total RNA was extracted with Trizol reagent, and quality was checked on an Agilent 2100 Bioanalyzer. This sample was taken from a study of T cells in Graves' hyperthyroidism and ophthalmopathy (dated by TCRdb to the late 2010s). In terms of the full investigation: Peripheral blood samples were taken at initial diagnosis, before any treatment was given. To identify TCR V-J signatures that set the groups apart, the researchers used a discovery cohort of 100 patients, made up of some 41 with Graves' ophthalmopathy and some 55 with stable Graves' hyperthyroidism. Prospective prediction of ophthalmopathy was tested in an independent validation cohort of approximately 18 hyperthyroidism patients and 15 to 17 patients who later progressed to ophthalmopathy. The 95 to 100 discovery patients were divided at random into training and test sets in a 7:3 ratio. The study also compared thyroid tissue and blood T-cell repertoires from a handful of Graves' hyperthyroidism patients. After blood sampling, hyperthyroidism patients were treated with methimazole at a starting dose of 30 mg daily, and ophthalmopathy patients were treated with high-dose intravenous methylprednisolone. TCR Vbeta CDR3 sequencing of around 130 peripheral blood samples (43 ophthalmopathy, 75 hyperthyroidism and approximately 17 progressor patients) is reported in the paper.

TCR beta CDR3 regions were amplified from RNA transcripts. The TCR CDR3 was subjected to a first round of RT-PCR using the HTBI primer set and the Qiagen OneStep RT-PCR kit. The libraries were constructed in a second round of multiplex PCR and then size-selected and purified. The libraries were sequenced on an Illumina HiSeq2000 using paired-end 100 bp reads. In the source study's methods: SOAPnuke was used to process the raw data, with reads discarded if the reads contained adapters or uncalled bases, had a mean Phred below 15, or lacked an exact constant-primer or identifier match. COPE v1.2.5 was used to merge high-quality paired reads, and clonotypes were defined as unique nucleotide sequences. MiTCR v1.1 was used to align clonotypes to the IMGT TRBV, TRBD and TRBJ reference segments. The analysis included only V-J combinations with a frequency above 0.0001, which together covered roughly 99% of the repertoires. The TCS score was defined as the ratio of F50 (clonal expansion) to E x V (chaos), calculated using BLOSUM62-based TCRdist between CDR3 peptides within each V-J. Welch's t-statistics and random forest reduced 514 V-J features to fewer than 15, which were used in a naive Bayes classifier (R e1071). TCRdb handled the public reads itself, with Q25 trimming in fastp and clone calling in MiXCR, and kept productive beta chains. For every CDR3 protein sequence, its rows merge into one entry that carries the most common genes and DNA. The V and J calls reflect TCRdb's pipeline rather than the authors' work. This sample comprises some 350,000 distinct CDR3 sequences, around 15% of them detected only once. About 21% of the sample belongs to the ten largest clones.

Overall results and qualifications from the work: A model built on a 13 V-J signature distinguished ophthalmopathy from stable hyperthyroidism, reaching 85% to 90% sensitivity and around 81% specificity in cross-validation and 80%/75% in testing. In validation, the model predicted progression to ophthalmopathy a median of 6.5 months before onset, with over 55% sensitivity and almost 75% specificity. No statistical method was used to set the sample size in advance, and investigators knew the group allocation. Most expanded thyroid clonotypes (frequency above 0.001) were also found in blood, which suggests that blood repertoires may mirror thyroid immune responses.

The clonotype comes from a woman aged 55-69 years with Graves' ophthalmopathy. Sequencing was carried out using blood.

The CDR3 is CASGTSGPPNEQFF. At the DNA level, the sequence is TGCGCCAGCGGTACTAGCGGTCCCCCAAATGAGCAGTTCTTC. The sequence is built from TRBV5-1 and TRBJ2-1; 8 nucleotides in the junction match TRBD2. The CDR3 numbers 14 residues from cysteine through phenylalanine. Only the CDR3 part of the read is kept: 42 bases, read in frame from the first base. Ends trimmed: V by 7 bases, J by 7 bases; bases unmatched to a gene: 10. CDR1 SGHRS and CDR2 YFSETQ are derived from the germline V gene. Reference TRBV5-1 and TRBJ2-1 proteins supply the regions before and after the CDR3; the full variable domain is: KAGVTQTPRYLIKTRGQQVTLSCSPISGHRSVSWYQQTPGQGLQFLFEYFSETQRNKGNFPGRFSGRQFSNSRSEMNVSTLELGDSALYLCASGTSGPPNEQFFGPGTRLTVL.